This T cell receptor beta chain comes out of a study of regulatory T cells in long-lasting Graves disease. The study's findings and limits: Favored usage of TRBV28, TRBJ1-2 and TRBJ2-5 was recorded in persistent disease. Newly diagnosed Graves' patients had higher TCR diversity than persistent ones.

CDR3-region Arm-PCR and iRepertoire HTBI primers produced the TCR beta libraries. Per the original data handling: Samples revealed approximately 67 TRBV and 15 or so TRBJ segments. Via MiXCR, TCRdb re-called the multiplex PCR reads, giving one row per CDR3 protein. It is TCRdb's table, rather than the study itself, that gives the V and J calls and clone size. This table holds around 400,000 distinct CDR3 sequences, roughly a sixth found once. The time point: newly diagnosed GD, antithyroid drugs for less than 3 months. PBMCs were the source of the RNA used for TCR sequencing. This CDR3 comprises 14 residues. Germline CDR1 LNHDA, CDR2 SQIVND (reference sequence). Trimming took off 6 bases at V and 2 bases at J, with 12 bases between the two ends. This clonotype was seen repeatedly, ten times or more. Its antigen is still unknown.

The rearrangement joins TRBV19 to TRBJ2-3; D perhaps matches TRBD1 (7 bases). The TCR comes from a female donor with Graves disease. Here the sequenced sample was peripheral blood mononuclear cells (PBMCs), taken at new diagnosis, from a patient treated with antithyroid drugs. In DNA form, the CDR3 reads TGTGCCAGTAGGCGGGACAGAGACACAGATACGCAGTATTTT. Translation gives CASRRDRDTDTQYF.